This TCR beta chain was retrieved from a study of cytomegalovirus exposure and HLA in healthy donors (dated by TCRdb to 2017 to 2019). Broadly, across the study: An earlier analysis of roughly 610 of the donors reported 276 Gb of sequence data and roughly 120 million unique TCR beta sequences obtained from around 170 million T cells. The study aimed to test whether signatures of past pathogen exposure could be identified by cataloging public T cell receptors. In the later analysis, no new phenotypic data were used to find candidate immune exposures; instead, reliance was placed on TCR beta sequences and their occurrence across donors. Class I and class II HLA loci were covered by the typing at four-digit resolution. Roughly five DR-DQ haplotypes were handled as single units for association and clustering, since linkage in the cohort was strong. On average, around 230,000 unique TCR beta nucleotide sequences were sequenced per donor among a few hundred genotyped donors of the cohort, with roughly 18% of those sequences being non-productive. A later genetic analysis used genome-wide SNP genotypes for about 65% of the roughly 670 donors, treating that subset as a discovery cohort. The number of typed donors differed by locus: 629-630 for A, B, C, DRB1 and DQB1; approximately 530 for DQA1; 606 for DPA1; and around 470 for DPB1. In an earlier analysis of about 590 of the donors, high-throughput TCR beta sequencing was used to judge whether each TCR beta V gene segment behaved as functional or pseudogenic. Alongside the repertoire data, information on donor age, sex, ethnicity and CMV serostatus was compiled. Every repertoire in the discovery cohort had been generated on one and the same sequencing platform. An early release covering over 500 HLA-typed donors comprised approximately 300 gigabases of sequencing data and around 80 million unique TCR sequences. A separate validation cohort of some 130 different subjects was used in addition to the roughly 620-subject first cohort. The genetic ancestry cluster associated with self-reported Caucasian donors included 65% to 90% of the roughly 400 genotyped donors. The study profiled the T cell repertoires of some 610 subjects by immunosequencing and related them to cytomegalovirus serostatus. In a later analysis, previously published TCR beta repertoires from several hundred donors were re-analyzed and high-resolution HLA genotyping was added so that TCR occurrence patterns could be studied. High-throughput TCR immunosequencing, statistical association of individual TCRs with disease status, and machine learning were combined to predict cytomegalovirus infection status.

The cohort consisted of 600 to 750 healthy bone marrow donors. At the time of sampling, all cohort members were nominally healthy, though unrecorded immune exposures were likely present. The donor was CMV seronegative and was included in the group of a few hundred seronegative cohort members. A peripheral blood sample was collected from each donor, and TCR beta sequencing was performed on peripheral blood mononuclear cells. The Qiagen DNeasy Blood Extraction Kit was used to extract genomic DNA from the blood cell samples. Broad study findings and their caveats: Sequencing depth was assumed to be roughly uniform across donors in the presence/absence analyses, though that assumption may not hold. A later analysis associated about 18,000 TCR beta sequences with specific HLA alleles at a false discovery rate of 0.05. A later analysis reported that several top co-occurrence clusters appeared linked to parvovirus B19, influenza, CMV and Epstein-Barr virus. The classifier was reported to diagnose cytomegalovirus status with high specificity and sensitivity in both the original and validation cohorts. Some 16 rarely observed V segments, including chromosome 9 orphons, were excluded from the earlier analysis of a few hundred of the donors because counts were too low. Correlated functional status among segregating V segments might reflect linkage disequilibrium, but an unknown experimental factor could not be ruled out. While some public TCRs were present in many individuals, most TCR sequences turned up only very rarely across donors. In a later analysis, HLA-associated TCR beta chains showed more clonal expansion and lower generation probabilities than non-associated chains that were equally common. When HLA alleles, especially DR and DQ, strongly co-occurred, TCR associations were difficult to assign to individual alleles. In vitro tests confirmed that three of the cytomegalovirus-associated TCR beta chains recognize cytomegalovirus antigens. A later analysis found that TCR association rates varied across HLA loci, with DRB1 alleles showing the most associated TCRs and HLA-C alleles the fewest. Some IMGT-functional V segments, including TRBV6-2 and TRBV6-3, could not be distinguished by the 87-base-pair reads and were therefore excluded. Only TCR beta chains were sequenced in this cohort, and the absence of alpha or paired-chain data limited detectable features. A cluster of highly shared sequence variants was judged likely to be a technical artifact of the sequencing pipeline. According to the authors, the approach could potentially be generalized to other disease states and immunological phenotypes. In the study, 164 TCR beta chains were listed as associated with cytomegalovirus. Compared with the roughly 670-donor mean, donors in an Asian-associated ancestry cluster had fewer N-insertions in productive TCRs, according to a later genetic analysis. Broadly in line with IMGT annotations, most TCR beta V segments showed up in productive rearrangements about 90% or about 30% of the time in an earlier analysis of under 700 of the donors. A further reported finding was that TCR beta sequences accurately predicted the HLA-A and HLA-B alleles for most subjects in the first cohort. In a later genetic analysis, a missense DCLRE1C variant was associated with V-gene and J-gene trimming of TCR beta chains, and the association was replicated in an independent cohort. CMV serostatus was the only immune exposure information available for the cohort. Because HLA typing was unavailable for some donors at each locus, only the typed subset was used in association tests. A later analysis found that most CMV-associated TCR beta chains appeared HLA-restricted, with HLA associations seemingly driven largely by CMV exposure.

The CDR3 numbers 15 residues from cysteine through phenylalanine. The entry retains the CDR3 DNA only, 45 bases that are in frame from base 1. As encoded in the germline V gene, CDR1 is SGHVS while CDR2 is FQNEAQ. Trimming takes 4 bases from V and 4 bases from J, and the germline ends sit 14 bases apart. The method behind the library was the immunoSEQ multiplex PCR assay. For the multiplex PCR, a mixture combining 60 forward primers for TCR Vbeta segments and 13 reverse primers for TCR Jbeta segments was used. The CDR3 region of rearranged TCR beta genes was amplified from genomic DNA with a multiplex PCR assay. The amplified TCR beta libraries were sequenced on the Illumina HiSeq System as 87-base-pair reads. As for how the authors treated the data: A later analysis tallied 75 million to 95 million unique TCR beta chains across the 666 repertoires, and around 10 million of those chains were shared by two or more donors. Raw reads were error-corrected and collapsed into unique sequences with a nearest-neighbor algorithm that merged closely related sequences to remove PCR and sequencing errors. CDR3 sequences were aligned to IMGT reference sequences to assign V, D and J gene segments. Each retained sequence needed at least a six-nucleotide match to both a V gene segment and a J gene segment. A rearrangement counted as productive if the CDR3 had no stop codons and remained in frame with V and J, and every other rearrangement counted as non-productive. Following IMGT convention, CDR3 was defined as the stretch from the second conserved V-encoded cysteine to the conserved J-encoded phenylalanine. The earlier analysis of some 550 of the donors excluded any sequence lacking an unambiguous match to a single V gene segment. In an earlier analysis of 587 of the donors, a V segment was called functional when productive rearrangements were above 56.7%, and segregating when the standard deviation between donors exceeded 5%. A statistical classification framework was built to diagnose cytomegalovirus status from the catalog of TCR beta chain sequences. In a later analysis, TCR nucleotide sequences were compared against IMGT/GENE-DB human TR gene sequences so that V and J genes could be assigned. Using the TCRdist pipeline, a later analysis assigned CDR3 sequences along with most-parsimonious VDJ recombination scenarios. A later analysis defined each TCR beta chain by its CDR3 amino acid sequence plus V-gene family, and excluded reads lacking a unique V-gene family. To address suspected cross-contamination and a sequencing artifact, a later analysis removed 592 highly shared, low-generation-probability nucleotide sequences. In a later analysis, a clonal expansion index for each public chain was calculated from normalized within-repertoire ranks of inferred template counts. In a later analysis, generation probabilities were computed using a VDJ recombination model fitted to out-of-frame rearrangements, and the results were checked against IGoR. Hypergeometric tests were used in a later analysis to score TCR-TCR, TCR-HLA and TCR-CMV co-occurrence, with a repertoire-size bias correction applied to the TCR pairs. In a later analysis, false discovery rates were estimated by permuting HLA or CMV assignments 20 times. In a later analysis, co-occurring TCRs were grouped using DBSCAN, and TCRdist sequence similarity was added for clustering within HLA-allele-positive subsets. Repertoires with fewer than 30,000 or more than 120,000 public chains, plus five repertoires with anomalous nucleotide sharing, were excluded from co-occurrence clustering. This is the immuneACCESS table as TCRdb keeps it, with only in-frame sequences that have V and J called. A part of the clones is gone; compared with another copy, unresolved V genes explain less than half, and the rest is unexplained. The DNA gave D and trimming, while V, J and clone size come from that table. For this sample there are some 150,000 clones; roughly 80% appear just once. Around 1.5% of the sample rests with the top ten.

Worth noting for this clone: The clone's antigen remains unknown. Within one base of it there is no much larger clone, and no base qualities were kept.

Recombination connected TRBV7-8 to TRBJ2-1, with a weak D call of TRBD2 (6 bases match). The sequenced sample consisted of PBMCs. This TCR derives from a female donor in good health and CMV-seronegative. The DNA is TGTGCCAGCAGCTACCCCGGAGGGCCTTACAATGAGCAGTTCTTC. The resulting protein is CASSYPGGPYNEQFF.